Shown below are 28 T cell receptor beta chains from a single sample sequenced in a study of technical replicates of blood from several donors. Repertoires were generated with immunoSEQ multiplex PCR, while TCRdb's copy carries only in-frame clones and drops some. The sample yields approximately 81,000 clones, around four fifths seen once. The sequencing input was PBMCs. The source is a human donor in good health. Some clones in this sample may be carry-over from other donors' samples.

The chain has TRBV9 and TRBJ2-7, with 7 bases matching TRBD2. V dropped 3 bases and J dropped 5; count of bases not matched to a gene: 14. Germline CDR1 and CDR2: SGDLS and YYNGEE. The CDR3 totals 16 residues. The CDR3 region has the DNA TGTGCCAGCAGCGGGGGGTCTAGCGGTCGCCAGGACGAGCAGTACTTC. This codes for CASSGGSSGRQDEQYF. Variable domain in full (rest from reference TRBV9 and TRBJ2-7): DSGVTQTPKHLITATGQRVTLRCSPRSGDLSVYWYQQSLDQGLQFLIQYYNGEERAKGNILERFSAQQFPDLHSELNLSSLELGDSALYFCASSGGSSGRQDEQYFGPGTRLTVT.

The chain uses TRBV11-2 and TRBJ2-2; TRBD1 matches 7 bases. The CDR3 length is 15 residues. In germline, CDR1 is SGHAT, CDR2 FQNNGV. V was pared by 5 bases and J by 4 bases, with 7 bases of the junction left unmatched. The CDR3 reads CASSADRAVTGELFF. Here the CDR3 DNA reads TGTGCCAGCAGCGCCGACAGGGCAGTCACCGGGGAGCTGTTTTTT.

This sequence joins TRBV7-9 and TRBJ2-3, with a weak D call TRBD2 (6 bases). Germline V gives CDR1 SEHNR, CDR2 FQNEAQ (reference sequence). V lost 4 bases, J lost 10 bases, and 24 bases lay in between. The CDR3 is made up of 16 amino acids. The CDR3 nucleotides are TGTGCCAGCAGCTCCTTGAATGGCGGGGCTCCCCGAGCGCAGTATTTT. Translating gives CASSSLNGGAPRAQYF.

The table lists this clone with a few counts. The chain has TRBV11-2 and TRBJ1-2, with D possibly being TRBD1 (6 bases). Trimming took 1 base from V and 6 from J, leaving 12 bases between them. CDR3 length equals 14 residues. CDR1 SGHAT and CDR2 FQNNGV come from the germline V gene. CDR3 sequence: CASSLGGRNNGYTF. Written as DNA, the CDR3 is TGTGCCAGCAGCTTAGGGGGGCGGAATAATGGCTACACCTTC.

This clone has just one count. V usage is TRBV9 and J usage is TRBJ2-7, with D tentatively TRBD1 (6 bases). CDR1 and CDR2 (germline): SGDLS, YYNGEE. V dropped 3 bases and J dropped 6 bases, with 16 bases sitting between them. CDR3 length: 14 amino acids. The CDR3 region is CASSAYRDAGEQYF. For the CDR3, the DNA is TGTGCCAGCAGCGCCTACAGGGACGCCGGCGAGCAGTACTTC.

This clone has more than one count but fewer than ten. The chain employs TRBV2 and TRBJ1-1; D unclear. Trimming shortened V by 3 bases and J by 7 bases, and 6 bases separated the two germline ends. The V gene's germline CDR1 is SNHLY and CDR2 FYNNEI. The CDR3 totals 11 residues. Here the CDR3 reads CASSEADEAFF. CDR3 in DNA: TGTGCCAGCAGTGAGGCAGATGAAGCTTTCTTT.

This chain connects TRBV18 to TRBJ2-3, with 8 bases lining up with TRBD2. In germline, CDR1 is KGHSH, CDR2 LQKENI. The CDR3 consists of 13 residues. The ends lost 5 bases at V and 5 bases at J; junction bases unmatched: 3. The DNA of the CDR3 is TGTGCCAGCTCAGGACTAGCTGGAGATACGCAGTATTTT. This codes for CASSGLAGDTQYF.

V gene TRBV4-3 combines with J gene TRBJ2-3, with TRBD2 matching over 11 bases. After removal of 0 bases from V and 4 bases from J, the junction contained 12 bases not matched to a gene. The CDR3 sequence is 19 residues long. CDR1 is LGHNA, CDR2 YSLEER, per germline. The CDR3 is CASSQDHPSSGGSSDTQYF. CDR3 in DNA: TGCGCCAGCAGCCAAGATCACCCCTCTAGCGGGGGGTCATCAGATACGCAGTATTTT.

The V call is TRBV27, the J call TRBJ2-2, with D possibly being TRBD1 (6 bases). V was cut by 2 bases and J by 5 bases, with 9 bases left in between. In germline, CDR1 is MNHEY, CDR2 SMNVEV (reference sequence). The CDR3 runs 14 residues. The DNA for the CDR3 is TGTGCCAGCAGTTTAACAGGGTTGACCGGGGAGCTGTTTTTT. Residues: CASSLTGLTGELFF.

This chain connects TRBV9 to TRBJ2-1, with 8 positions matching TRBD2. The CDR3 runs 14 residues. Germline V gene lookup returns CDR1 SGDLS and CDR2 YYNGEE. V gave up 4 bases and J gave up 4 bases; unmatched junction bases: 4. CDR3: CASSSGGRYNEQFF. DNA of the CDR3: TGTGCCAGCAGCTCGGGGGGGCGATACAATGAGCAGTTCTTC.

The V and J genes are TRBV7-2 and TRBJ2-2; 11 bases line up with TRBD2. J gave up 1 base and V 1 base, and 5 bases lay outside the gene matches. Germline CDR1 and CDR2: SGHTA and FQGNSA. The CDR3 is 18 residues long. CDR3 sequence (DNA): TGTGCCAGCAGCTTAGGGCTAGCGGGGGGCTTGAACACCGGGGAGCTGTTTTTT. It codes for CASSLGLAGGLNTGELFF.

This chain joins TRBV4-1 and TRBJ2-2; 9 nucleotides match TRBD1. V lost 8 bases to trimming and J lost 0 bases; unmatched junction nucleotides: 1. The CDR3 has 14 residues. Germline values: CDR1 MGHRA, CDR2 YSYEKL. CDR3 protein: CASRQGANTGELFF. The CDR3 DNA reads TGCGCCAGCCGACAGGGGGCGAACACCGGGGAGCTGTTTTTT.

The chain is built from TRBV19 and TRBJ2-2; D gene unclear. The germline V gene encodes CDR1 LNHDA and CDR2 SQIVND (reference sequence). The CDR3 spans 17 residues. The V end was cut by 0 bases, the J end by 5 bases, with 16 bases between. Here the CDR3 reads CASSIDPWAKITGELFF. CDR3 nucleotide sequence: TGTGCCAGTAGTATAGATCCGTGGGCCAAAATAACCGGGGAGCTGTTTTTT.

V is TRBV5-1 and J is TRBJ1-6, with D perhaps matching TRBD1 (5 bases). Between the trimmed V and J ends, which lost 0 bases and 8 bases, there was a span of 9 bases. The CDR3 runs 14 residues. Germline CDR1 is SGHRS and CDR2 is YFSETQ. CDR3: CASSLGGGYSPLHF. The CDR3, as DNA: TGCGCCAGCAGCTTGGGGGGGGGATATTCACCCCTCCACTTT. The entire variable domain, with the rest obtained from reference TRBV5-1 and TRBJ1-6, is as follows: KAGVTQTPRYLIKTRGQQVTLSCSPISGHRSVSWYQQTPGQGLQFLFEYFSETQRNKGNFPGRFSGRQFSNSRSEMNVSTLELGDSALYLCASSLGGGYSPLHFGNGTRLTVT.

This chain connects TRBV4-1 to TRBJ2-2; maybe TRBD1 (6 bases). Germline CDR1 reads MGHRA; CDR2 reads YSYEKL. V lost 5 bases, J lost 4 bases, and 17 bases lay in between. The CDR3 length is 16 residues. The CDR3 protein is CASSDRDKLSTGELFF. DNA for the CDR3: TGCGCCAGCAGCGACCGGGACAAGCTATCCACCGGGGAGCTGTTTTTT.

The DNA for the CDR3 is TGTGCCAGCAGCTCCCGGGAGTACAATGAGCAGTTCTTC. Its translation is CASSSREYNEQFF. The chain combines TRBV7-3 with TRBJ2-1; D is perhaps TRBD2 (6 bases). From germline, CDR1 is SGHTA and CDR2 FQGTGA. The CDR3 length is 13 residues. Trimming took 4 bases from V and 4 from J, leaving 8 bases between them.

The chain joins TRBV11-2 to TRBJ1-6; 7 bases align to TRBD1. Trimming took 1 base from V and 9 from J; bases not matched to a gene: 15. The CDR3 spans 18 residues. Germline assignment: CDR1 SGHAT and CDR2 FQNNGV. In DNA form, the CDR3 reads TGTGCCAGCAGCTTAGCTCCAGGGGGGACGGAGAAGCGTTCACCCCTCCACTTT. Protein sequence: CASSLAPGGTEKRSPLHF.

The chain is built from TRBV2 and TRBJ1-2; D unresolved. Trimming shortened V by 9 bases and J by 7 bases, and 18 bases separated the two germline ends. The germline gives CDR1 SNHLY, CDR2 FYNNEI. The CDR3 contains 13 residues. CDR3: CASKEAGPGGYTF. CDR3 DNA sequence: TGTGCCAGTAAGGAAGCTGGTCCAGGTGGCTACACCTTC.

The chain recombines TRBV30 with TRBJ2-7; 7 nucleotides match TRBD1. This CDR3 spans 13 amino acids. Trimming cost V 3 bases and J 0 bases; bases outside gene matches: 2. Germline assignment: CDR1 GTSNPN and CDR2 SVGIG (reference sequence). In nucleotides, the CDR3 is TGTGCCTGGAGCCGGGACAGCTCCTACGAGCAGTACTTC. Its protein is CAWSRDSSYEQYF.

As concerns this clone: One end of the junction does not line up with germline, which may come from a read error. The CDR3: CVTRGPSYNEQFF. The CDR3 bases are TGCGTGACAAGGGGCCCCTCCTACAATGAGCAGTTCTTC. The chain has TRBV6-5 and TRBJ2-1; TRBD1 is a possible D gene (5 bases). The CDR3 loop spans 13 amino acids. Germline values: CDR1 MNHEY, CDR2 SVGAGI.

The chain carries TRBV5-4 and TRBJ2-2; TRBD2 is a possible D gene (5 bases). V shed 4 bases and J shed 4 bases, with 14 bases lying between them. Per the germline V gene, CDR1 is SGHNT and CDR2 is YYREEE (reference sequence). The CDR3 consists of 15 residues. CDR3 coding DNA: TGTGCCAGCAGCGACCCGACTGGAGGCACCGGGGAGCTGTTTTTT. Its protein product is CASSDPTGGTGELFF. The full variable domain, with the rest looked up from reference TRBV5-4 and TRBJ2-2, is ETGVTQSPTHLIKTRGQQVTLRCSSQSGHNTVSWYQQALGQGPQFIFQYYREEENGRGNFPPRFSGLQFPNYSSELNVNALELDDSALYLCASSDPTGGTGELFFGEGSRLTVL.

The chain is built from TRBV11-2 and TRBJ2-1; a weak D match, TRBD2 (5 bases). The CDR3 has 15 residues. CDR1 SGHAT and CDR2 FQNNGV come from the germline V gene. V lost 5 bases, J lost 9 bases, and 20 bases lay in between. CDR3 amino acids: CASSPIKGLGSEQFF. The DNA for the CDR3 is TGTGCCAGCAGCCCAATCAAAGGATTAGGGAGTGAGCAGTTCTTC.

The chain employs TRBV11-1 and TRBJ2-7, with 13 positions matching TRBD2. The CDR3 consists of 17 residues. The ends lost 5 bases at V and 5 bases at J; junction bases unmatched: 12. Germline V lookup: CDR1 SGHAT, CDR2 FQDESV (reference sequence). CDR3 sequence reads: CASSLRTSGSRPHEQYF. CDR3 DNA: TGTGCCAGCAGCCTAAGGACTAGCGGGAGTAGGCCCCACGAGCAGTACTTC. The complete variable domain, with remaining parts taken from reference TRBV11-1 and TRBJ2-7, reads EAEVAQSPRYKITEKSQAVAFWCDPISGHATLYWYRQILGQGPELLVQFQDESVVDDSQLPKDRFSAERLKGVDSTLKIQPAELGDSAMYLCASSLRTSGSRPHEQYFGPGTRLTVT.

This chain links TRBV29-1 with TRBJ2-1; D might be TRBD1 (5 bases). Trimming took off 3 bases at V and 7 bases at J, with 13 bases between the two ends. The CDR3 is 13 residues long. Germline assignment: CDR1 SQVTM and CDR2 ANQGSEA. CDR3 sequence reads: CSVDGRGGNEQFF. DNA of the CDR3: TGCAGCGTTGACGGTAGGGGTGGGAATGAGCAGTTCTTC.

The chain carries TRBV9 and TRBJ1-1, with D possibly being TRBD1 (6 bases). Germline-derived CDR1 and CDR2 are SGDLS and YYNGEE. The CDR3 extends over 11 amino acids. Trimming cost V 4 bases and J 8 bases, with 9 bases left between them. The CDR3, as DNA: TGTGCCAGCAGCCCAGGGACAGAAGCTTTCTTT. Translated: CASSPGTEAFF.

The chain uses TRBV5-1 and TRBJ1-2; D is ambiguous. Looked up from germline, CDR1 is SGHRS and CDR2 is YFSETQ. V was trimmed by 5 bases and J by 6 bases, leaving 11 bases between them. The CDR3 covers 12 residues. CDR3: CASSRGIDGYTF. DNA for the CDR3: TGCGCCAGCAGTAGAGGGATCGATGGCTACACCTTC.

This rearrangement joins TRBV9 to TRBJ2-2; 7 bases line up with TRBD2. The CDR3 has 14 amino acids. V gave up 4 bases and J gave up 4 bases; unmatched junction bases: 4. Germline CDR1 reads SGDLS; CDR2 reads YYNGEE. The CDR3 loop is CASSPTSATGELFF. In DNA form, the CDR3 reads TGTGCCAGCAGCCCTACTAGCGCCACCGGGGAGCTGTTTTTT. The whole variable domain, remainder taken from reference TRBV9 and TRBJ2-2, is DSGVTQTPKHLITATGQRVTLRCSPRSGDLSVYWYQQSLDQGLQFLIQYYNGEERAKGNILERFSAQQFPDLHSELNLSSLELGDSALYFCASSPTSATGELFFGEGSRLTVL.

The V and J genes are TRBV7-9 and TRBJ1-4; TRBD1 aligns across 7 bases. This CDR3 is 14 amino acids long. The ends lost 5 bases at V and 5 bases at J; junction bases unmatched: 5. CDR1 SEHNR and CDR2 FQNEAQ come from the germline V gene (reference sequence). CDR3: CASSPGTANEKLFF. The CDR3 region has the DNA TGTGCCAGCAGCCCTGGGACAGCAAATGAAAAACTGTTTTTT.